The clone carrying this T cell receptor (beta chain) was observed at least ten times. The antigen is not known. This CDR3 comprises 16 residues. The germline V gene has CDR1 SGHRS and CDR2 YFSETQ. V lost 0 bases, J lost 4 bases, and 2 bases stayed unmatched. This sample was included in a study of T-cell memory formation after mild COVID-19. Study overall: For the most part, TCR clusters were specific to one donor. General study findings and limits: Day 15 to 85 contractors were CD4/CD8 balanced; later expanders leaned CD4+. Contracting CD4+ clones were located mainly in CM and EM, and CD8+ clones in EMRA. Pre-infection memory already had some responding clones, implying cross-reactive memory joined.

TCRdb reprocessed the 5' RACE reads with MiXCR, giving one entry per CDR3 protein. The data contain about 470,000 distinct CDR3 sequences, about 18% of them singletons. The sequence was obtained from an adult woman who had mild COVID-19 (a few samples of this study predate the infection). Cell type and time point are not known. The gene calls are TRBV5-1 and TRBJ2-3; TRBD2 matches at 13 bases. Sequenced sample: PBMCs or a T cell subset sorted from them (not recorded which). The CDR3: CASSLGLAGGADTQYF. The CDR3 DNA reads TGCGCCAGCAGCTTGGGACTAGCGGGAGGAGCAGATACGCAGTATTTT.